One sample yielded the 8 T cell receptor beta chains listed below, sequenced in a study of regulatory T cells in long-lasting Graves disease. Specified time point: persistent/refractory GD, antithyroid drugs over 5 years with positive TRAb. The TCR library used RNA extracted from PBMCs. HTBI primers from iRepertoire and Arm-PCR of CDR3 regions yielded the TCR beta libraries. A single record per CDR3 protein comes from TCRdb applying MiXCR to the multiplex PCR reads. Among fewer than 450,000 distinct CDR3 sequences, 20% to 25% were seen once, and the ten largest hold about 20%. The specimen was peripheral blood mononuclear cells (PBMCs), collected when the disease was refractory, from a patient treated with antithyroid drugs. These receptors were obtained from a female donor with Graves disease.

This clonotype has just one count. The chain uses TRBV29-1 and TRBJ2-1; D ambiguous. Trimming removed 6 bases at V and 7 bases at J, with 13 bases between. CDR3 length: 12 residues. CDR1 and CDR2 from the germline V gene are SQVTM and ANQGSEA. CDR3 sequence (DNA): TGCAGCGTGGACGGAGAGATAAATGAGCAGTTCTTC. It is translated as CSVDGEINEQFF.

The J gene is TRBJ1-4, the V gene TRBV10-3, with a tentative D call TRBD1 (6 bases). There are 15 residues in the CDR3. Deletions cut 10 bases from V and 0 bases from J, with 15 bases between. Germline V gives CDR1 ENHRY, CDR2 SYGVKD. The CDR3 nucleotides read TGTGCCACCAGACGGACAGACTCAACTAATGAAAAACTGTTTTTT. This translates into CATRRTDSTNEKLFF.

This clonotype appeared many times. The V call is TRBV12-3 or TRBV12-4, the J call TRBJ1-2, with TRBD1 matching over 10 bases. J lost 8 bases, V lost 1 base, and 13 bases had no gene match. The CDR3 runs 17 residues. CDR3 sequence: CASSLGPGQGRLRGYTF. Here the CDR3 DNA reads TGTGCCAGCAGTTTAGGACCGGGACAGGGGCGACTTCGAGGCTACACCTTC.

The chain carries TRBV30 and TRBJ2-1; the D is unclear. CDR3 size: 11 residues. The germline V and J ends were trimmed by 0 bases and 7 bases, with 4 bases remaining between them. In germline, CDR1 is GTSNPN, CDR2 SVGIG (reference sequence). The DNA for the CDR3 is TGTGCCTGGAGTGTCTGGAATGAGCAGTTCTTC. Translation gives CAWSVWNEQFF.

This clonotype has at least ten counts. This chain joins TRBV28 and TRBJ1-5, with 7 bases fitting TRBD1. This CDR3 comprises 14 residues. The germline V gene has CDR1 MDHEN and CDR2 SYDVKM. The V segment lost 6 bases and the J segment 4 bases; nucleotides outside the gene matches: 6. CDR3: CASRGDRANQPQHF. The CDR3 DNA reads TGTGCCAGCAGGGGAGACAGGGCTAATCAGCCCCAGCATTTT.

This clonotype was seen only a few times. The chain has TRBV20-1 and TRBJ2-3; TRBD2 agrees at 11 bases. Germline assignment: CDR1 DFQATT and CDR2 SNEGSKA (reference sequence). The CDR3 totals 14 residues. The V and J ends lost 4 bases and 7 bases, in that order; junction bases with no gene match: 7. CDR3 nucleotides: TGCAGTGCTACCCTAGCGGGAGGATTATATACGCAGTATTTT. Its protein is CSATLAGGLYTQYF.

This clonotype was observed at least ten times. This chain connects TRBV6-1 to TRBJ1-2; D is possibly TRBD1 (5 bases). Trimming left V 6 bases short and J 2 bases short, with 13 bases between. The CDR3 sequence is 14 residues long. CDR1 is MNHNS and CDR2 is SASEGT in the germline V gene. This CDR3 reads CASSGHQGNYGYTF. DNA for the CDR3: TGTGCCAGCAGCGGACACCAGGGCAACTATGGCTACACCTTC.

CDR3 loop: CASSKRVVLAQNQGDQETQYF. The DNA for the CDR3 is TGTGCCAGCAGCAAAAGAGTGGTGCTAGCTCAAAACCAAGGGGACCAAGAGACCCAGTACTTC. The V gene is TRBV3-2, the J gene TRBJ2-5; the DNA was not compared with TRBD1, the D call given in the table. TRBV3-2 is labeled a pseudogene. This CDR3 region has 21 residues.